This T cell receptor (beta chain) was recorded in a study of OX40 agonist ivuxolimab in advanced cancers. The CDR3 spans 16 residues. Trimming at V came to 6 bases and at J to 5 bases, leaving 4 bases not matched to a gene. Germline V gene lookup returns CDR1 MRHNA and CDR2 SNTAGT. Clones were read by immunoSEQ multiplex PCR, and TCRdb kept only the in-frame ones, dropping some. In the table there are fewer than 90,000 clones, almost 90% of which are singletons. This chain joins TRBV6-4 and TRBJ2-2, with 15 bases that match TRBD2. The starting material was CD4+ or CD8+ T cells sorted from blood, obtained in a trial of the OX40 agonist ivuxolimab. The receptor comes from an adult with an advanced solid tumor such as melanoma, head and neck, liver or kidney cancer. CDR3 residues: CASSRTSGRGTGELFF. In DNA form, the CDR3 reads TGTGCCAGCAGCCGGACTAGCGGGAGGGGAACCGGGGAGCTGTTTTTT.